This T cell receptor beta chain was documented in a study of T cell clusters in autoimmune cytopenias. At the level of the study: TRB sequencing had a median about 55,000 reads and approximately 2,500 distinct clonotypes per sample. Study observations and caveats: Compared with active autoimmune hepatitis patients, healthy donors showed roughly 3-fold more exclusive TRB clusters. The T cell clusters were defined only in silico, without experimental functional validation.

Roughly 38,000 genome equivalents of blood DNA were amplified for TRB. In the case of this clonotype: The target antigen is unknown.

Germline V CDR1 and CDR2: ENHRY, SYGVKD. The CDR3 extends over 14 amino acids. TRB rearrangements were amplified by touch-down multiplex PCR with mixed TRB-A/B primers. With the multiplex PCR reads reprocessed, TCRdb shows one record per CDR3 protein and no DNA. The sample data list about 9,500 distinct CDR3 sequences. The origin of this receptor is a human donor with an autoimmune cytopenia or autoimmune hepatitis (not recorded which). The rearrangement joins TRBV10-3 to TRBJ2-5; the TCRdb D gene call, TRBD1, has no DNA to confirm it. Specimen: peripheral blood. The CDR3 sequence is CAIRLGQTQETQYF.